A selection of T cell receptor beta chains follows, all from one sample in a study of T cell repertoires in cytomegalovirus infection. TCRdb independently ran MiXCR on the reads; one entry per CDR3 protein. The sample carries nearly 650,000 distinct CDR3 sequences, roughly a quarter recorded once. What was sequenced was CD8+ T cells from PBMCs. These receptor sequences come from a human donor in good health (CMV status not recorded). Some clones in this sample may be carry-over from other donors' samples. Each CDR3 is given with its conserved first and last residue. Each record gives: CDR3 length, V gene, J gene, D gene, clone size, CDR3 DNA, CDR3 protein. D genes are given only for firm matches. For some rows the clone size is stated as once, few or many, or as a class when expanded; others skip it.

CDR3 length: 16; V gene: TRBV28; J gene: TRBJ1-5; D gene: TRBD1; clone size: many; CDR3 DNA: TGTGCCAGCAGCCACGGGACAGGGGGCTCAAATCAGCCCCAGCATTTT; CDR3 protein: CASSHGTGGSNQPQHF
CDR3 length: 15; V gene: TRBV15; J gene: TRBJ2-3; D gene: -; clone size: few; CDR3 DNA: TGTGCCACCAGCAGAGATCGGACGCCCTCAGATACGCAGTATTTT; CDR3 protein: CATSRDRTPSDTQYF
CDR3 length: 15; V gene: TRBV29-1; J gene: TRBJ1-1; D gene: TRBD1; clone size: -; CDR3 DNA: TGCAGCGTTTGGGGGACAGGCCCCATGAACACTGAAGCTTTCTTT; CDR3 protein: CSVWGTGPMNTEAFF
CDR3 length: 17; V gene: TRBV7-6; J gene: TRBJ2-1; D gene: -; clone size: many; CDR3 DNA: TGTGCCAGCAGCCAGGGGCGGGCAGGGACTTATAACGATGAGCAGTTCTTC; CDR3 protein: CASSQGRAGTYNDEQFF
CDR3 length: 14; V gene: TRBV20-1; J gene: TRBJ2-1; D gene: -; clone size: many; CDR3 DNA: TGCAGTGCTAGAGTGGAGCGGAGCTACAATGAGCAGTTCTTC; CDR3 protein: CSARVERSYNEQFF
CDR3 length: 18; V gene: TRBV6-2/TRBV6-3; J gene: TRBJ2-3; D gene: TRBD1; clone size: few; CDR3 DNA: TGTGCCAGCAGTTACTTACTCTCCGGGACAGTCCTTACAGATACGCAGTATTTT; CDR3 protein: CASSYLLSGTVLTDTQYF
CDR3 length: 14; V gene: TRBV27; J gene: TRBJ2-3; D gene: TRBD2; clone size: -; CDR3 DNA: TGTGCCAGCAGTCCGGGACTAGTGGCAGATACGCAGTATTTT; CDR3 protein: CASSPGLVADTQYF
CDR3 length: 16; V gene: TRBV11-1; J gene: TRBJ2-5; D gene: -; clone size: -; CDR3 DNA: TGTGCCAGCAGCTTAAATTTCGAGGGGACCCAAGAGACCCAGTACTTC; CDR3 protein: CASSLNFEGTQETQYF
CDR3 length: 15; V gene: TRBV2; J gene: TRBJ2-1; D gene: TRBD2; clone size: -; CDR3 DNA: TGTGCCAGCAGACGAGGCGGGGGGTTCTACAATGAGCAGTTCTTC; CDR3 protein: CASRRGGGFYNEQFF
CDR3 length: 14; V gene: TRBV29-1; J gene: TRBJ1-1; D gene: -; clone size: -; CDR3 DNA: TGCAGCGTTGCGGGGACTCGGGCGGGCACTGAAGCTTTCTTT; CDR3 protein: CSVAGTRAGTEAFF
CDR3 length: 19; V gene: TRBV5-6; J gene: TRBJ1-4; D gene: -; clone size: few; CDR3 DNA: TGTGCCAGCAGCACTATTGGGGCGGAAGGGGCTGCAACTAATGAAAAACTGTTTTTT; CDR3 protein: CASSTIGAEGAATNEKLFF
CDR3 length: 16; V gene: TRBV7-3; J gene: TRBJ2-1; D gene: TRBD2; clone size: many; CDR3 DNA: TGTGCCAGCAGCTTAAACCCAGCGGGGGGCTACAATGAGCAGTTCTTC; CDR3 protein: CASSLNPAGGYNEQFF
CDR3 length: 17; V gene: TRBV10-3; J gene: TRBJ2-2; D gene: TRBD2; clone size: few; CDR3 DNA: TGTGCCATCAGCACCGGGACTAGTCAACTGGGGACCGGGGAGCTGTTTTTT; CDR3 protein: CAISTGTSQLGTGELFF
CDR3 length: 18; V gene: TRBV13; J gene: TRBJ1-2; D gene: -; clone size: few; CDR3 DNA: TGTGCCACCCACATTGGAGCCGGGCAGGCAGAAGCTAACTATGGCTACACCTTC; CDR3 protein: CATHIGAGQAEANYGYTF
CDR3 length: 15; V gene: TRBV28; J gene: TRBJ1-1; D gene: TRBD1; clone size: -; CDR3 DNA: TGTGCCAGCAGTTTGTTCGGACAGGGAGAGACTGAAGCTTTCTTT; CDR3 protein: CASSLFGQGETEAFF
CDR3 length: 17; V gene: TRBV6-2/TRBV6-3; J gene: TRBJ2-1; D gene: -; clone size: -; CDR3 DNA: TGTGCCAGCAGTTACTCCGTTACAGGGTCCCCCTACAATGAGCAGTTCTTC; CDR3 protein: CASSYSVTGSPYNEQFF
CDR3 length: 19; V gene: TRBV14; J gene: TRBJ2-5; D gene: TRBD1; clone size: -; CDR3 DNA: TGTGCCAGCAGCCAAGATGGGGTCAGGGCGACAGGGATACAAGAGACCCAGTACTTC; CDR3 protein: CASSQDGVRATGIQETQYF
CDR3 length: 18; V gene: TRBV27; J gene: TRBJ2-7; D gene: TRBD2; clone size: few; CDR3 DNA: TGTGCCAGCAGTGCCGAGACTAGCGGACTTCCGAGCTCCTACGAGCAGTACTTC; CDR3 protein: CASSAETSGLPSSYEQYF
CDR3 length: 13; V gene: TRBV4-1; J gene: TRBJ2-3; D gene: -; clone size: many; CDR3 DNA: TGCGCCAGCAGCCACCCTCTAGGCCAAACGCAGTATTTT; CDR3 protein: CASSHPLGQTQYF
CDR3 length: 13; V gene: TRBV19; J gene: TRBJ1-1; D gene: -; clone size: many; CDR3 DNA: TGTGCCAGTAGTATACCCGGGTACACTGAAGCTTTCTTT; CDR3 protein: CASSIPGYTEAFF
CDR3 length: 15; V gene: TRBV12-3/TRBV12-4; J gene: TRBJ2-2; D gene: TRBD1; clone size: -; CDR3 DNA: TGTGCCAGCAGTGGGAAACAGGGGGCGGTCGGGGAGCTGTTTTTT; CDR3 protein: CASSGKQGAVGELFF
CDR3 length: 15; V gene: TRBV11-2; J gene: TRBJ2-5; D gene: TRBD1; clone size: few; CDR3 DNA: TGTGCCAGCAGCTTCTGGGACAGGGTAGGCGAGACCCAGTACTTC; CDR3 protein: CASSFWDRVGETQYF
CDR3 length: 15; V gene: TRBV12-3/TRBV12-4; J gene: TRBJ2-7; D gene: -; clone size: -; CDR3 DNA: TGTGCCAGCAGTTTGTCCTCGGGACTTAATTACGAGCAGTACTTC; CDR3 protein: CASSLSSGLNYEQYF
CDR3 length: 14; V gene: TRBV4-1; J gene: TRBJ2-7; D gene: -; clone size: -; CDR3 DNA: TGCGCCAGCAGCCAAGGCAGAATTCCCTACGAGCAGTACTTC; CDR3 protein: CASSQGRIPYEQYF
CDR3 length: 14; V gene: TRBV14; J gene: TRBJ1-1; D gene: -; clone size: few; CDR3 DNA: TGTGCCAGCAGCCGGGGACCGTGGGACACTGAAGCTTTCTTT; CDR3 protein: CASSRGPWDTEAFF
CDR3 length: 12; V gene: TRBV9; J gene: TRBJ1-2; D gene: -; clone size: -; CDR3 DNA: TGTGCCAGCTTCCGTAGAAGCTCTGGCTACACCTTC; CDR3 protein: CASFRRSSGYTF
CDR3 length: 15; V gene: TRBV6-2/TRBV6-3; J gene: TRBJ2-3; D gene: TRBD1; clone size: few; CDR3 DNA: TGTGCCAGCAAGAAGGGACAGTCTAGCACAGATACGCAGTATTTT; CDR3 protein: CASKKGQSSTDTQYF
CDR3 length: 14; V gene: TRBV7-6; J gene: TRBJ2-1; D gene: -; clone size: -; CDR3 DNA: TGTGCCAGCAGGAGTGGGGTGTCTGAGGGTGAGCAGTTCTTC; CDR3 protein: CASRSGVSEGEQFF
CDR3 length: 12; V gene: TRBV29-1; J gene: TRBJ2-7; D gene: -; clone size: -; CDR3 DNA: TGCAGCGTTGAAGTCACGGGCTACGAGCAGTACTTC; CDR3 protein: CSVEVTGYEQYF
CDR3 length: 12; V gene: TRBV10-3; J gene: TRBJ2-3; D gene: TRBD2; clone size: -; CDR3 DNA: TGTGCCATCAGACTAGCGGGCGATACGCAGTATTTT; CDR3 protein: CAIRLAGDTQYF
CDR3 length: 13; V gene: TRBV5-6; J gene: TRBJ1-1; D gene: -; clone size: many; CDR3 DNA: TGTGCCAGCAGCAGCACGACAGATTATCAAGCTTTCTTT; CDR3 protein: CASSSTTDYQAFF
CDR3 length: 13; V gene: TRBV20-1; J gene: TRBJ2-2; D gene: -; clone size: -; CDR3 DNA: TGCAGTGCCCCGGGCGGGATGGACGGGGAGCTGTTTTTT; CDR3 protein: CSAPGGMDGELFF
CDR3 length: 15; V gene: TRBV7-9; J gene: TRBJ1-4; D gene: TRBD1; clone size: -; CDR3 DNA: TGTGCCAGCAGTTCCGCAGGGGGCGCCGATGAAAAACTGTTTTTT; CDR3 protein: CASSSAGGADEKLFF
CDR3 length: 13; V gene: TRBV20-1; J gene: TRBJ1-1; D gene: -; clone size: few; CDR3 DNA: TGCAGTGCTGCTCGGGTTATGAACACTGAAGCTTTCTTT; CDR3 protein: CSAARVMNTEAFF
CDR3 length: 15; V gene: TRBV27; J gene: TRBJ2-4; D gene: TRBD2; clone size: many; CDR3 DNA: TGTGCCAGCGGGGGTCTAGGGACTAGCGGAAACATTCAGTACTTC; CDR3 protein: CASGGLGTSGNIQYF
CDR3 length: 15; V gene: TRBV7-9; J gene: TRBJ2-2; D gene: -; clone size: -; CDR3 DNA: TGTGCCAGCAGCTTCCCCGGGACAAATGGCGGGGAGCTGTTTTTT; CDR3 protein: CASSFPGTNGGELFF
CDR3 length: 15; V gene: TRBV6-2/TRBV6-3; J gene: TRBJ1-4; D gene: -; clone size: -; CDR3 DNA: TGTGCCAGCAGCCAACTGGCCCACACCGGGGAAAAACTGTTTTTT; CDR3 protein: CASSQLAHTGEKLFF
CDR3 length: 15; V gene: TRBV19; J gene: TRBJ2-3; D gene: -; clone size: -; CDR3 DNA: TGTGCCAGTCGAGGTGGAAGACAGAGGATGGATACGCAGTATTTT; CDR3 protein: CASRGGRQRMDTQYF
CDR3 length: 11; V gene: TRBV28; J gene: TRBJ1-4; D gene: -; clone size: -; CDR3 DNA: TGTGCCAGCAGTTTAGCGGTAAAACTGTTTTTT; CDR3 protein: CASSLAVKLFF
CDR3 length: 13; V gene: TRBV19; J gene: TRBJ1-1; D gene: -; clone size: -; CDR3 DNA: TGTGCCAGTAGTATGATATTGAACACTGAAGCTTTCTTT; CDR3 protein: CASSMILNTEAFF
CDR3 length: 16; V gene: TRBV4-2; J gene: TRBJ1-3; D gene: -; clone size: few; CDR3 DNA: TGTGCCAGCAGCCAACCCGGAAAGAGCTCTGGAAACACCATATATTTT; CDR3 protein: CASSQPGKSSGNTIYF
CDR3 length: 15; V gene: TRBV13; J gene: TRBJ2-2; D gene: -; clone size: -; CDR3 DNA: TGTGCCAGCAGCCCCCTGACGGATAACACCGGGGAGCTGTTTTTT; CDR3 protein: CASSPLTDNTGELFF
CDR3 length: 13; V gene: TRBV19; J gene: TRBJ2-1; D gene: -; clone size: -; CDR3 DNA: TGTGCCACCGGCTACAGCAACTACAATGAGCAGTTCTTC; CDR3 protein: CATGYSNYNEQFF
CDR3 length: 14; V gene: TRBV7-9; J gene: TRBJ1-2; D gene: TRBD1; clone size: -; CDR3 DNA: TGTGCCAGCAGCCCAGCAGGGGGCGCATATGGCTACACCTTC; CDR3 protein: CASSPAGGAYGYTF
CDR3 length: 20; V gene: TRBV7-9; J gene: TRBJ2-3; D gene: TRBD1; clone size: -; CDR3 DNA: TGTGCCAGCAGCTTCGCAACCGGGACAGGGGCCCTCGACAGCACAGATACGCAGTATTTT; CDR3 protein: CASSFATGTGALDSTDTQYF
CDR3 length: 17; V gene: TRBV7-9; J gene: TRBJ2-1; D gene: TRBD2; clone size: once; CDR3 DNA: TGTGCCAGCAGCAACTTTGAGACTAGCCCCAATGACAATGAGCAGTTCTTC; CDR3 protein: CASSNFETSPNDNEQFF
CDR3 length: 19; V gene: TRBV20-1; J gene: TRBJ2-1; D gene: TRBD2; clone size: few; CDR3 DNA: TGCAGTGCTAGAGATCAGAGTGGTAGCGGGGGGTTCGTCTACAATGAGCAGTTCTTC; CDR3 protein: CSARDQSGSGGFVYNEQFF
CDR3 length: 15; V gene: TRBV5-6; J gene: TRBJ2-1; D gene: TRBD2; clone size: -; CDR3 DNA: TGTGCCAGCAGCTTCGGGACTAGCGGGGGGGCCCAGCAGTTCTTC; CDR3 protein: CASSFGTSGGAQQFF
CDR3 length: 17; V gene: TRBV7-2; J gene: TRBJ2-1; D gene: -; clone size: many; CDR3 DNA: TGTGCCAGCAGCCCCCGACTTTACGAGGGCTCTTACAATGAGCAGTTCTTC; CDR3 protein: CASSPRLYEGSYNEQFF
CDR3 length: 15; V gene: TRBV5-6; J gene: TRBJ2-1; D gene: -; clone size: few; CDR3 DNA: TGTGCCAGCAGATCCTACGACCTGGGGGCGAATGAGCAGTTCTTC; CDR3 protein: CASRSYDLGANEQFF
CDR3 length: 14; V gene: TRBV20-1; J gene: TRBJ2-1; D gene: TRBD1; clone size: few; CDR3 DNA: TGCAGTGCTAGCATCTCAGGGGGACACAATGAGCAGTTCTTC; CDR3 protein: CSASISGGHNEQFF
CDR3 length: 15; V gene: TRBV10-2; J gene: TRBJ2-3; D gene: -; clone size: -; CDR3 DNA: TGCGCCAACAGTGTCTTAGGTAACTCACCGGATACGCAGTATTTT; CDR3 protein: CANSVLGNSPDTQYF